This TCR beta chain appears in the sequencing data of a study of early T cells in non-severe SARS-CoV-2 infection. This clonotype came up a few times. TCRdb re-analysed the 5' RACE reads in MiXCR, keeping a single row per CDR3 protein. The profile covers 35,000 to 45,000 distinct CDR3 sequences, with about 7.4% appearing a single time and around an eighth taken by the ten largest. The CDR3 is 16 residues long. Germline V gene lookup returns CDR1 LGHNA and CDR2 YNFKEQ. Trimming shortened V by 1 base and J by 4 bases, and 16 bases separated the two germline ends. This TCR derives from an adult who was a healthcare worker with PCR-confirmed SARS-CoV-2 infection or an uninfected control (not recorded which). This chain uses TRBV4-2 with TRBJ2-5; no clear D. Sample: whole blood, taken at baseline. The CDR3 is CASSQALTGLTETQYF. CDR3 nucleotide sequence: TGTGCCAGCAGCCAAGCCCTAACGGGCCTTACAGAGACCCAGTACTTC.